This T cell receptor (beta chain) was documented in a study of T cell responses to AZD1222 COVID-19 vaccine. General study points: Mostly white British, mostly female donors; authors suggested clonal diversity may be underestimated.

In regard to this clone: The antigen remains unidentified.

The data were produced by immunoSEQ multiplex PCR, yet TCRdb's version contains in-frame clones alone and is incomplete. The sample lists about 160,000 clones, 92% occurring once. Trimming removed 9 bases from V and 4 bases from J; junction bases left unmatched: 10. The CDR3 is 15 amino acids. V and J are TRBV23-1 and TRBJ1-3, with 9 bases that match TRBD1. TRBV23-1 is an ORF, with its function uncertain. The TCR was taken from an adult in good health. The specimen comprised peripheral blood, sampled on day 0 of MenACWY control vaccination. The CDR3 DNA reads TGCGCCAGACTGAAACAGGGGGCGCCCGGAAACACCATATATTTT. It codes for CARLKQGAPGNTIYF.